This section outlines one T cell receptor (beta chain) sequence together with its context. The sample is drawn from a study of control samples from healthy donors and cancer patients. Repertoires were generated with immunoSEQ multiplex PCR, while TCRdb's copy carries only in-frame clones and drops some. Seen here are around 150,000 clones, 89% observed once, and the top ten hold over 4.5%. The germline gives CDR1 LGHDT, CDR2 YNNKEL (reference sequence). The CDR3 runs 14 residues. V lost 1 base, J lost 6 bases, and 13 bases lay in between. V is TRBV3-1 (or the pseudogene TRBV3-2) and J is TRBJ2-7; weak D call: TRBD2 (6 bases). This sequence originates from a man aged 25 to 45 in good health. The source material was blood. In DNA form, the CDR3 reads TGTGCCAGCAGCCAAGTTCTGGGGGGAGGCGAGCAGTACTTC. It codes for CASSQVLGGGEQYF.